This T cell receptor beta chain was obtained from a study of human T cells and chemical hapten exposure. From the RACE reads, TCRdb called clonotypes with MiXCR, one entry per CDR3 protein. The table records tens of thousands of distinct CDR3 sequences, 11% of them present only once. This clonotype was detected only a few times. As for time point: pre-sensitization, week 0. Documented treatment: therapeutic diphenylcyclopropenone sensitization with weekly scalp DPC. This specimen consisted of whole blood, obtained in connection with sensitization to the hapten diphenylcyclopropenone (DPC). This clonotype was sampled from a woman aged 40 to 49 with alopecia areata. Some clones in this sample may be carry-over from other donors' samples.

As DNA, the CDR3 is TGTGCCAGCAGCTACCCGGGACAGGGGGCGAGCGAGCAGTACTTC. Translating gives CASSYPGQGASEQYF. J is TRBJ2-7 and V is TRBV7-9; 12 bases line up with TRBD1. J was trimmed by 6 bases and V by 4 bases; bases with no gene match: 7. The CDR3 runs to 15 residues. Germline V gene sequence: CDR1 SEHNR, CDR2 FQNEAQ (reference sequence).